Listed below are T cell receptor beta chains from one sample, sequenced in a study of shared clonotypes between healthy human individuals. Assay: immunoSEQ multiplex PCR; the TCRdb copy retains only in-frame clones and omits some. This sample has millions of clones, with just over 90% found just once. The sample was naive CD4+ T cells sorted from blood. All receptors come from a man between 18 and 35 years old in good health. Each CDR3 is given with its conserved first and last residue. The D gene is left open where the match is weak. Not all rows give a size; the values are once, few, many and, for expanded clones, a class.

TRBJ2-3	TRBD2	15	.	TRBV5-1	TGCGCCAGCAGCTCCGGGACTAGCGGACCAGATACGCAGTATTTT	CASSSGTSGPDTQYF
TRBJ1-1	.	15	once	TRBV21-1	TGTGCCAGCAGCAAAGACAGGGCGGTGAACACTGAAGCTTTCTTT	CASSKDRAVNTEAFF
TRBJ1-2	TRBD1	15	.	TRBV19	TGTGCCAGTAGTATAGGGGGACAGGGGGACTATGGCTACACCTTC	CASSIGGQGDYGYTF
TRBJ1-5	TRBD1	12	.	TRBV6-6	TGTGCCAGCCGGGACAGTAATCAGCCCCAGCATTTT	CASRDSNQPQHF
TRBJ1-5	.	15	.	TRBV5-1	TGCGCCAGCAGCTTGGAAGGGTCGAGAGTGGAGCCCCAGCATTTT	CASSLEGSRVEPQHF
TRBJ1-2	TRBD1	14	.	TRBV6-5	TGTGCCAGCAGTTACGAGACAGGGACGGGCGGCTACACCTTC	CASSYETGTGGYTF
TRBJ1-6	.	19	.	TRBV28	TGTGCCAGCAGCTTGGAACAGGGCATAGTGAGCTCCTATAATTCACCCCTCCACTTT	CASSLEQGIVSSYNSPLHF
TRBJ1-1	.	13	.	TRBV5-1	TGCGCCAGCAGAAGTACACAAAACACTGAAGCTTTCTTT	CASRSTQNTEAFF
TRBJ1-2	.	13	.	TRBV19	TGTGCCAGTAGTATAGCAGGGAACTATGGCTACACCTTC	CASSIAGNYGYTF
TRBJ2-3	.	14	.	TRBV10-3	TGTGCCATCAGTGAGTTGGGGCCCACCGGGACGCAGTATTTT	CAISELGPTGTQYF
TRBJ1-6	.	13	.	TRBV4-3	TGCGCCAGCAGCCAAGACTATAATTCACCCCTCCACTTT	CASSQDYNSPLHF
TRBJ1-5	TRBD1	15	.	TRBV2	TGTGCCAGCAGTCGAACTACAGGGGGCAGGCAGCCCCAGCATTTT	CASSRTTGGRQPQHF
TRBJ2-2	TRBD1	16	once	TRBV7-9	TGTGCCAGCAGCCCGGGACAGGGAGGTTTGGCCGGGGAGCTGTTTTTT	CASSPGQGGLAGELFF
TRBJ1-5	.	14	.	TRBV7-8	TGTGCCACCACGGACCGGTGGAGCAATCAGCCCCAGCATTTT	CATTDRWSNQPQHF
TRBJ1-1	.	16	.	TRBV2	TGTGCCTTGACACGGCCAGGGCGCGAAGGAAACACTGAAGCTTTCTTT	CALTRPGREGNTEAFF
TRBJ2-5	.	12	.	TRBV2	TGTGCCAGCCTGGGGGTCAAAGGGACCCAGTACTTC	CASLGVKGTQYF
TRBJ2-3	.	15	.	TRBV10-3	TGTGCCATCAGTGAGGGGGGCCAACTCACAGATACGCAGTATTTT	CAISEGGQLTDTQYF
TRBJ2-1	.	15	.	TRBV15	TGTGCCACCAGCATGAGGGACTTTACCTACAATGAGCAGTTCTTC	CATSMRDFTYNEQFF
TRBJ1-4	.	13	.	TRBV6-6	TGTGCCAGCAGTTACCGGGGGGAAGAAAAACTGTTTTTT	CASSYRGEEKLFF
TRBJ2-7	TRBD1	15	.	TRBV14	TGTGCCAGCAGTTTTGGGACAGGACCAGTCTACGAGCAGTACTTC	CASSFGTGPVYEQYF
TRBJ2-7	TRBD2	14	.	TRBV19	TGTGCCAGTAGTATAGATAGGACTAGCGGCCAGCAGTACTTC	CASSIDRTSGQQYF
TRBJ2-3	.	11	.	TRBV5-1	TGCGCCAGCAGCTTCGGCGATACGCAGTATTTT	CASSFGDTQYF
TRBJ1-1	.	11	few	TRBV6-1	TGTGCCAGCAGTGAAGTGGCCGAAGCTTTCTTT	CASSEVAEAFF
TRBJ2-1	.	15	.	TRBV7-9	TGTGCCAGCAGCTTACGGCAAGGTTCCTACAATGAGCAGTTCTTC	CASSLRQGSYNEQFF
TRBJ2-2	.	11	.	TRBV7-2	TGTGCCAGCAGCCCCCCGGGACCGCTGTTTTTT	CASSPPGPLFF
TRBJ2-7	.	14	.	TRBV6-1	TGTGCCAGCAGTGTCTACAGGACGGGCGACGAGCAGTACTTC	CASSVYRTGDEQYF
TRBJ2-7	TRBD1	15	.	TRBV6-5	TGTGCCAGCAGTTACAAGGGACAGGGACCCTACGAGCAGTACTTC	CASSYKGQGPYEQYF
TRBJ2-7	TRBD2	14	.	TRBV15	TGTGCCACCAGCAGGAGCGGGGGGACCTACGAGCAGTACTTC	CATSRSGGTYEQYF
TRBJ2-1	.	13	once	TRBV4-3	TGCGCCAGCAGCCAATCATACTTAGGGGAGCAGTTCTTC	CASSQSYLGEQFF
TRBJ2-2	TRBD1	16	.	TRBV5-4	TGTGCCAGCAGCTGGTGGGACAGGACAAACACCGGGGAGCTGTTTTTT	CASSWWDRTNTGELFF